This TCR beta chain was obtained from a study of shared clonotypes between healthy human individuals. The V gene end was trimmed by 4 bases and the J gene end by 3 bases; junction bases not matched to a gene: 8. Germline assignment: CDR1 SGHDT and CDR2 YYEEEE. This CDR3 region has 16 residues. TCRdb's copy holds only in-frame clones and misses some; the assay was immunoSEQ multiplex PCR. The sample has some 600,000 clones, approximately 96% seen once. This clone was observed once. CD8 cells regarded as naive lacked CD45RO, were positively chosen for CCR7, and omitted terminally differentiated effector memory CD45RA+ cells. Free of recent acute infections or vaccinations, the donors were healthy HIV-negative adults.

The clonotype originates from a woman aged 25-40 years in good health. The sequenced material came from naive CD8+ T cells sorted from blood. The chain combines TRBV5-6 with TRBJ2-2, with 8 bases matching TRBD2. In DNA, the CDR3 is TGTGCCAGCAGCGATCAGCGGGAGTGGTACACCGGGGAGCTGTTTTTT. Amino acid sequence: CASSDQREWYTGELFF.